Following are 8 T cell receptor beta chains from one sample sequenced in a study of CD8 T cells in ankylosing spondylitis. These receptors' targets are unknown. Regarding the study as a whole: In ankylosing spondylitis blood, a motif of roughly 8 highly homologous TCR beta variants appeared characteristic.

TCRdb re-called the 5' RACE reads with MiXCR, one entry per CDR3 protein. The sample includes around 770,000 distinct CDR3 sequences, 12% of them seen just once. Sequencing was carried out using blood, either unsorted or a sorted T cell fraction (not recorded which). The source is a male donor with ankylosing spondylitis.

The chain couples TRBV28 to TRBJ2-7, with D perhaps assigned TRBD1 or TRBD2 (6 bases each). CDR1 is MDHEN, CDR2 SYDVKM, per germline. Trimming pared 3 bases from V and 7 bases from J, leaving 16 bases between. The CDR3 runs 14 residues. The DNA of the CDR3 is TGTGCCAGCAGTTTTCCGGGGGCGCTTGGGGAGCAGTACTTC. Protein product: CASSFPGALGEQYF.

The CDR3 loop is CASSQERTGPKGTIYF. The CDR3 DNA is TGCGCCAGCAGCCAAGAGCGGACAGGACCGAAGGGCACCATATATTTT. The chain carries TRBV4-1 and TRBJ1-3, with TRBD1 matching 7 bases. Germline CDR1 reads MGHRA; CDR2 reads YSYEKL. The CDR3 loop spans 16 amino acids. Losses at the gene ends were 0 bases for V and 9 bases for J; bases not matched to a gene: 11.

The CDR3 sequence is CASSQAQRGDYNEQFF. The CDR3 DNA reads as TGCGCCAGCAGCCAAGCTCAGCGGGGGGATTACAATGAGCAGTTCTTC. V gene TRBV4-3 combines with J gene TRBJ2-1, with 9 bases aligning to TRBD2. The CDR3 contains 16 residues. V lost 1 base to trimming and J lost 4 bases; unmatched junction nucleotides: 5. Germline V gene sequence: CDR1 LGHNA, CDR2 YSLEER.

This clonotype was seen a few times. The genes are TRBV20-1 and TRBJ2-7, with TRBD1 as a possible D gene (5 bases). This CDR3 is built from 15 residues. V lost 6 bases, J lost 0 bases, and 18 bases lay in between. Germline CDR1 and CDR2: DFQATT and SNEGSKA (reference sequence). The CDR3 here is CSASPGPDSSYEQYF. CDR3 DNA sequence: TGCAGTGCCAGTCCAGGGCCCGATAGCTCCTACGAGCAGTACTTC.

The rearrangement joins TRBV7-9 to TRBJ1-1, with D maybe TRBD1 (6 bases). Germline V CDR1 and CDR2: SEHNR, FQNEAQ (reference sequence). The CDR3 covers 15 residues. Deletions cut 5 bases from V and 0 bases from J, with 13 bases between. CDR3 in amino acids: CASSRGGAMNTEAFF. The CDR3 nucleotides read TGTGCCAGCAGCAGGGGGGGGGCCATGAACACTGAAGCTTTCTTT.

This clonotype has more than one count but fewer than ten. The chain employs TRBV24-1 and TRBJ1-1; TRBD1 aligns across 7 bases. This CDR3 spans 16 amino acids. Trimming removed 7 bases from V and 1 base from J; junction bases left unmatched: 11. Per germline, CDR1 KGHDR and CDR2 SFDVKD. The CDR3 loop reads CATRSGQMNKNTEAFF. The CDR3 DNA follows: TGTGCCACCAGGTCGGGACAGATGAATAAGAACACTGAAGCTTTCTTT.

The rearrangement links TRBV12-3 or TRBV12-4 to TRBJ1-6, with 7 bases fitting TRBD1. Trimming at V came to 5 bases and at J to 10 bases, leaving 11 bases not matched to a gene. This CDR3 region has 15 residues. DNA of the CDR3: TGTGCCAGCAGTCCCCGACAGGGATCGAGATCACCCCTCCACTTT. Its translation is CASSPRQGSRSPLHF.

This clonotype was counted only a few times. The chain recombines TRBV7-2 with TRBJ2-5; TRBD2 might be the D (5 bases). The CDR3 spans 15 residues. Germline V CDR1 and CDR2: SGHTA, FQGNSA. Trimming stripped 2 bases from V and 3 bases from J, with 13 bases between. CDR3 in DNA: TGTGCCAGCAGCTTACCGGAACTAGGGAAAGAGACCCAGTACTTC. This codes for CASSLPELGKETQYF.